What follows is one T cell receptor beta chain and its context. Its matching antigen is unknown. In the PCR, 60 Vbeta and 13 Jbeta primers were used. Data came from immunoSEQ multiplex PCR; TCRdb stores just in-frame clones and leaves some out. The sample holds about 140,000 clones, approximately 80% seen once. The entry originates in a study of cytomegalovirus exposure and HLA in healthy donors. Study-level results: One variant, a missense change in DCLRE1C, was linked in a later analysis to TCR beta V- and J-gene trimming. A later look showed TCR association rates differing by HLA locus, highest for DRB1 and lowest for HLA-C. Many donors shared some public TCRs, even though most TCR sequences were rare.

With 5 bases removed from V and 6 bases from J, the gap between germline ends came to 11 bases. CDR1 SEHNR and CDR2 FQNEAQ come from the germline V gene (reference sequence). This CDR3 has 12 residues. The chain combines TRBV7-9 with TRBJ2-7, with no clear D. The sequencing input was PBMCs. The origin of this receptor is a woman between 50 and 59 years old in good health and CMV-seropositive. Here the CDR3 DNA reads TGTGCCAGCAGCCGCCCTGGGCCCGAGCAGTACTTC. Protein sequence: CASSRPGPEQYF.